This T cell receptor beta chain was found in a study of blood T cell repertoires in COVID-19. Overall study context: Some COVID-19 samples were acute and others convalescent; all came from the United States, Italy and Spain. T cells, B-cell-depleted T cells, or PBMCs provided the cDNA or gDNA that served as material.

In the original processing: Estimation of nucleated cell counts was performed using reference gene primer amplification. Using immunoSEQ multiplex PCR, the repertoire was profiled, and TCRdb retains in-frame clones only, with some absent. That table gives V, J and clone size, and the DNA gave D and trimming. The sample lists 150,000 to 200,000 clones, around four fifths seen once, with around 5.2% in the top ten. Germline V CDR1 and CDR2: LGHDT, YNNKEL (reference sequence). Trimming removed 4 bases from V and 2 bases from J, with 12 bases in between. This CDR3 has 14 residues. The rearrangement links TRBV3-1 (or the pseudogene TRBV3-2) to TRBJ2-7, with D possibly matching TRBD1 (5 bases). Sequencing was performed on peripheral blood. This clonotype originated in a woman in her twenties or thirties with acute or convalescent COVID-19. CDR3 amino acids: CASSPDGQTYEQYF. The CDR3 coding sequence is TGTGCCAGCAGCCCTGACGGACAAACCTACGAGCAGTACTTC.